The 22 T cell receptor beta chains reported below all come from one sample, sequenced in a study of blood T cell repertoires in COVID-19. Some clones are missing from TCRdb's copy, which holds only in-frame ones; the method was immunoSEQ multiplex PCR. This table holds about 220,000 clones, around 81% found once. Sequencing was done on a sample of peripheral blood. The source is a woman in her sixties with acute or convalescent COVID-19.

The J gene is TRBJ1-2, the V gene TRBV6-5; the D gene is possibly TRBD1 (5 bases). CDR1 is MNHEY, CDR2 SVGAGI, per germline. The CDR3 length is 13 residues. The ends were cut back, 7 bases at V and 6 bases at J, with 15 bases in the middle. CDR3: CASTQGGLDGYTF. The CDR3 coding sequence is TGTGCCAGCACCCAGGGCGGCCTCGATGGCTACACCTTC.

The V and J genes are TRBV7-2 and TRBJ2-7; 10 positions agree with TRBD2. Trimming at V came to 4 bases and at J to 5 bases, leaving 17 bases not matched to a gene. The CDR3 covers 18 residues. In germline, CDR1 is SGHTA, CDR2 FQGNSA. The CDR3 nucleotides read TGTGCCAGCAGCTCCCGGGGACTAAGCGGGGGGGCTGCAAACGAGCAGTACTTC. Encoded protein: CASSSRGLSGGAANEQYF.

CDR3 residues: CASSLRTEQYF. The CDR3 coding sequence is TGTGCCAGCAGCTTGAGGACAGAGCAGTACTTC. The chain links TRBV5-6 to TRBJ2-7, with D possibly being TRBD1 (5 bases). The V end was cut by 1 base, the J end by 7 bases, with 6 bases between. Germline V CDR1 and CDR2: SGHDT, YYEEEE. The CDR3 loop spans 11 amino acids.

The chain joins TRBV3-1 (or the pseudogene TRBV3-2) to TRBJ1-5; D gene ambiguous. This CDR3 contains 14 residues. Germline CDR1 reads LGHDT; CDR2 reads YNNKEL (reference sequence). Trimming removed 1 base from V and 8 bases from J, with 12 bases in between. CDR3 residues: CASSQAGEVKPQHF. For the CDR3, the DNA is TGTGCCAGCAGCCAAGCTGGGGAGGTCAAGCCCCAGCATTTT.

This clone was detected once. The CDR3 reads CSVEDHVGAETQYF. The CDR3, as DNA: TGCAGCGTTGAAGATCATGTAGGGGCCGAGACCCAGTACTTC. The chain recombines TRBV29-1 with TRBJ2-5, with a possible D match to TRBD1 (5 bases). Trimming pared 0 bases from V and 5 bases from J, leaving 13 bases between. The CDR3 is 14 amino acids. Germline values: CDR1 SQVTM, CDR2 ANQGSEA. The full variable domain, rest sourced from reference TRBV29-1 and TRBJ2-5, is SAVISQKPSRDICQRGTSLTIQCQVDSQVTMMFWYRQQPGQSLTLIATANQGSEATYESGFVIDKFPISRPNLTFSTLTVSNMSPEDSSIYLCSVEDHVGAETQYFGPGTRLLVL.

As to this clone: The CDR3 does not close with the conserved phenylalanine or tryptophan, likely indicating a read error. No DNA is shown, since the ends of the CDR3 on it are uncertain; the CDR3 is the one TCRdb lists. CDR3 in amino acids: CAISESISPPLNI. The genes are TRBV10-3 and TRBJ1-1. Per the germline V gene, CDR1 is ENHRY and CDR2 is SYGVKD. Inclusive of both ends, the CDR3 amounts to 13 amino acids.

The chain has TRBV6-2 or TRBV6-3 and TRBJ1-6, with D perhaps matching TRBD1 (6 bases). The CDR3 is 17 residues long. The germline V gene has CDR1 MNHEY and CDR2 SVGEGT. The V gene lost 2 bases and the J gene lost 10 bases, with 21 bases spanning the gap. CDR3 residues: CASSYLDVYRDDSPLHF. As DNA, the CDR3 is TGTGCCAGCAGTTACCTCGACGTGTACAGGGATGACTCACCCCTCCACTTT.

This rearrangement joins TRBV13 to TRBJ2-5, with 9 positions matching TRBD2. Germline CDR1 PRHDT, CDR2 FYEKMQ (reference sequence). This CDR3 is built from 16 residues. The ends lost 0 bases at V and 1 base at J; junction bases unmatched: 3. The CDR3 region has the DNA TGTGCCAGCAGCTTAGGTAGCGGGGGACGCCAAGAGACCCAGTACTTC. Translation: CASSLGSGGRQETQYF.

This chain connects TRBV5-6 to TRBJ1-2; D perhaps matches TRBD1 (5 bases). Germline V gene sequence: CDR1 SGHDT, CDR2 YYEEEE. The V end was cut by 4 bases, the J end by 2 bases, with 15 bases between. This CDR3 comprises 15 residues. The CDR3 sequence is CASSRPLEGNYGYTF. DNA of the CDR3: TGTGCCAGCAGCCGCCCTTTGGAGGGGAACTATGGCTACACCTTC.

CDR3 in DNA: TGTGCCAGCAGTTTAGAGTACCGCGACTACACCTTC. It yields the protein CASSLEYRDYTF. The chain employs TRBV12-3 or TRBV12-4 and TRBJ1-2; D not certain. V lost 1 base and J 10 bases, leaving 10 bases between the germline ends. The CDR3 is 12 residues long.

J is TRBJ2-1 and V is TRBV27; 13 bases match TRBD2. The CDR3 length is 15 residues. Germline lookup yields CDR1 MNHEY and CDR2 SMNVEV (reference sequence). J gave up 7 bases and V 5 bases, and 5 bases lay outside the gene matches. The CDR3 sequence is CASSPRLAGGNEQFF. CDR3 sequence (DNA): TGTGCCAGCAGTCCGCGACTAGCGGGGGGAAATGAGCAGTTCTTC.

The rearrangement uses TRBV11-2 and TRBJ2-1; perhaps TRBD1 as D (6 bases). Germline V gene lookup returns CDR1 SGHAT and CDR2 FQNNGV. This CDR3 is built from 16 residues. V shed 2 bases and J shed 6 bases, with 17 bases lying between them. In nucleotides, the CDR3 is TGTGCCAGCAGCTTACGAGGGGGAGCGGTAAGCAATGAGCAGTTCTTC. Amino acid sequence: CASSLRGGAVSNEQFF. Variable domain in full (rest from reference TRBV11-2 and TRBJ2-1): EAGVAQSPRYKIIEKRQSVAFWCNPISGHATLYWYQQILGQGPKLLIQFQNNGVVDDSQLPKDRFSAERLKGVDSTLKIQPAKLEDSAVYLCASSLRGGAVSNEQFFGPGTRLTVL.

The V gene is TRBV6-1, the J gene TRBJ1-1, with a weak D call TRBD1 (6 bases). Germline CDR1 MNHNS, CDR2 SASEGT. V was shortened by 0 bases and J by 1 base, with 12 bases between the two germline ends. CDR3 size: 16 residues. The CDR3 protein is CASSEADRPKNTEAFF. The CDR3 DNA sequence: TGTGCCAGCAGTGAAGCGGACAGACCCAAGAACACTGAAGCTTTCTTT.

The CDR3 reads CASSYSLQGYEQYF. The CDR3 DNA follows: TGTGCCAGCAGTTACTCGCTTCAGGGCTACGAGCAGTACTTC. This chain connects TRBV6-5 to TRBJ2-7, with a tentative D call TRBD1 (5 bases). The V gene's germline CDR1 is MNHEY and CDR2 SVGAGI. V lost 0 bases and J lost 3, with 9 bases in between. The length of the CDR3 is 14 residues.

J is TRBJ1-4 and V is TRBV5-6, with D perhaps matching TRBD1 (6 bases). The CDR3 consists of 16 residues. Germline loops: CDR1 SGHDT, CDR2 YYEEEE. The ends were cut back, 2 bases at V and 8 bases at J, with 19 bases in the middle. The CDR3 reads CASSLRNIGQREKLFF. The CDR3, as DNA: TGTGCCAGCAGCTTAAGAAATATCGGACAGAGAGAAAAACTGTTTTTT. Using reference TRBV5-6 and TRBJ1-4 for the parts outside the CDR3, the full variable domain is DAGVTQSPTHLIKTRGQQVTLRCSPKSGHDTVSWYQQALGQGPQFIFQYYEEEERQRGNFPDRFSGHQFPNYSSELNVNALLLGDSALYLCASSLRNIGQREKLFFGSGTQLSVL.

This chain connects TRBV3-1 (or the pseudogene TRBV3-2) to TRBJ2-3; 8 bases are shared with TRBD2. The germline V gene has CDR1 LGHDT and CDR2 YNNKEL (reference sequence). The CDR3 is 16 amino acids. Germline trimming cut 0 bases from V and 2 bases from J; bases unmatched to any gene: 4. DNA for the CDR3: TGTGCCAGCAGCCAAGATAGCGGGGTATTCACAGATACGCAGTATTTT. Its protein is CASSQDSGVFTDTQYF.

This chain joins TRBV13 and TRBJ2-5, with D perhaps TRBD2 (6 bases). Per the germline V gene, CDR1 is PRHDT and CDR2 is FYEKMQ (reference sequence). The V end lost 5 bases, the J end lost 5 bases, and 12 bases lay between the germline ends. This CDR3 spans 13 amino acids. CDR3 coding DNA: TGTGCCAGCAGCGAGGGGACTTCGGAGACCCAGTACTTC. It is translated as CASSEGTSETQYF.

V and J are TRBV5-1 and TRBJ2-3; D uncertain. Trimming took off 5 bases at V and 2 bases at J, with 21 bases between the two ends. This CDR3 is built from 17 residues. Germline loops: CDR1 SGHRS, CDR2 YFSETQ. DNA of the CDR3: TGCGCCAGCAGATCCCAAACGAGCACGCCAACCACAGATACGCAGTATTTT. Its translation: CASRSQTSTPTTDTQYF.

This clone has a handful of counts. This rearrangement joins TRBV7-8 to TRBJ1-1; 8 positions agree with TRBD1. The germline gives CDR1 SGHVS, CDR2 FQNEAQ. Germline trimming cut 6 bases from V and 5 bases from J; bases unmatched to any gene: 11. CDR3 length: 15 amino acids. The CDR3 is CASREGQGALTEAFF. Written as DNA, the CDR3 is TGTGCCAGCAGGGAGGGGCAGGGGGCTCTTACTGAAGCTTTCTTT. The complete variable domain, with remaining parts taken from reference TRBV7-8 and TRBJ1-1, reads GAGVSQSPRYKVAKRGQDVALRCDPISGHVSLFWYQQALGQGPEFLTYFQNEAQLDKSGLPSDRFFAERPEGSVSTLKIQRTQQEDSAVYLCASREGQGALTEAFFGQGTRLTVV.

This chain joins TRBV11-2 and TRBJ2-3, with D possibly matching TRBD1 (6 bases). Trimming removed 5 bases from V and 9 bases from J, with 21 bases in between. Germline CDR1 is SGHAT and CDR2 is FQNNGV. The CDR3 runs to 15 residues. Here the CDR3 reads CASSPMAPGTKTQYF. For the CDR3, the DNA is TGTGCCAGCAGCCCAATGGCGCCCGGGACAAAGACGCAGTATTTT.

This clone has a single count. This chain uses TRBV5-1 with TRBJ2-5, with a tentative D call TRBD2 (5 bases). Trimming left V 0 bases short and J 1 base short, with 7 bases between. Germline values: CDR1 SGHRS, CDR2 YFSETQ. The CDR3 runs 14 residues. The CDR3 loop reads CASSLGLFQETQYF. CDR3 bases: TGCGCCAGCAGCTTGGGACTATTCCAAGAGACCCAGTACTTC.

This clone turned up a few times. The same CDR3 arises from other DNA sequences in this sample as well. V is TRBV18 and J is TRBJ1-2, with TRBD1 matching over 7 bases. The CDR3 totals 13 residues. J gave up 3 bases and V 3 bases, and 1 base lay outside the gene matches. CDR1 is KGHSH and CDR2 is LQKENI in the germline V gene. CDR3 in amino acids: CASSPGTDYGYTF. The DNA of the CDR3 is TGTGCCAGCTCACCGGGGACAGACTATGGCTACACCTTC. The variable domain in full, with the rest retrieved from reference TRBV18 and TRBJ1-2, is NAGVMQNPRHLVRRRGQEARLRCSPMKGHSHVYWYRQLPEEGLKFMVYLQKENIIDESGMPKERFSAEFPKEGPSILRIQQVVRGDSAAYFCASSPGTDYGYTFGSGTRLTVV.